This T cell receptor beta chain stems from a study of regulatory dendritic cells for organ transplantation. Study-level results: Naive CD4+ and CD8+ repertoires were highly diverse; memory CD8+ was most oligoclonal.

CFSE-labeled sorted T cells met regulatory or mature dendritic cells for around 5 days. CD4+ or CD8+ T cells were sorted as naive CD45RA+ or memory CD45RO+. A note on this clone: Its target is not known.

Sequencing was performed with immunoSEQ multiplex PCR; in TCRdb, only in-frame clones are kept and a portion is missing. The sample contains around 12,000 clones, around 92% of which appear only once. The length of the CDR3 is 14 residues. The germline gives CDR1 LGHNA, CDR2 YNFKEQ. V lost 2 bases to trimming and J lost 1 base, with 7 bases between them. This chain joins TRBV4-2 and TRBJ2-3; D may be TRBD1 or TRBD2 (6 bases each). The sequenced sample consisted of naive CD8+ T cells from blood cultured with regulatory dendritic cells. Specified subset: CD45RA+ naive T cells. This TCR came from a human donor in good health. CDR3 protein: CASSQRGGTDTQYF. CDR3 nucleotide sequence: TGTGCCAGCAGCCAAAGGGGGGGCACAGATACGCAGTATTTT.